These 25 T cell receptor beta chains were sequenced from one sample in a study of T-cell reconstitution after alpha-beta-depleted transplantation in children. A TCRbeta library incorporating unique molecular identifiers was prepared. MiXCR, applied by TCRdb to the PCR reads, yields one record per CDR3 protein. The sample yields about 98,000 distinct CDR3 sequences, 23% seen once. Here the sequenced sample was PBMCs, taken before TCRalphabeta/CD19-depleted stem cell transplant. All receptors derive from a boy younger than 10 with acute lymphoblastic leukemia, due to receive a stem cell transplant.

This clonotype turned up a few times. The chain couples TRBV5-1 to TRBJ2-3; a possible D gene is TRBD2 (5 bases). Trimming cost V 7 bases and J 6 bases, with 15 bases left between them. CDR1 SGHRS and CDR2 YFSETQ come from the germline V gene. The CDR3 spans 13 residues. This CDR3 is CASGRSGHDTQYF. The CDR3 nucleotides are TGCGCCAGCGGTCGAAGCGGCCACGATACGCAGTATTTT.

In this sample, this clonotype turned up many times. The J gene is TRBJ2-3, the V gene TRBV5-1; D is ambiguous. Trimming stripped 0 bases from V and 0 bases from J, with 5 bases between. In germline, CDR1 is SGHRS, CDR2 YFSETQ. The CDR3 runs 14 residues. As DNA, the CDR3 is TGCGCCAGCAGCTTGGTTCATAGCACAGATACGCAGTATTTT. Translating it yields CASSLVHSTDTQYF.

This clonotype was found a few times. This chain joins TRBV6-2 or TRBV6-3 and TRBJ2-7, with TRBD1 identical over 7 bases. The CDR3 is 15 residues long. Looked up from germline, CDR1 is MNHEY and CDR2 is SVGEGT. The V gene end was trimmed by 1 base and the J gene end by 5 bases; junction bases not matched to a gene: 8. The chain's CDR3 is CASSYFRTGVNEQYF. The CDR3 DNA reads TGTGCCAGCAGTTACTTCCGGACAGGAGTAAACGAGCAGTACTTC.

This clonotype turned up a few times. This chain uses TRBV12-3 or TRBV12-4 with TRBJ2-5; the D is unclear. The germline V and J ends were trimmed by 6 bases and 5 bases, with 10 bases remaining between them. CDR3 length: 12 residues. In nucleotides, the CDR3 is TGTGCCAGCAGCCGCCCGTATGAGACCCAGTACTTC. The encoded protein is CASSRPYETQYF.

CDR3 nucleotide sequence: TGTGCCAGCAGCGTAAGGGGCGCTGGGGCCAACGTCCTGACTTTC. This gives the protein CASSVRGAGANVLTF. This chain links TRBV9 with TRBJ2-6; D might be TRBD1 (5 bases). V lost 1 base, J lost 2 bases, and 7 bases lay in between. This CDR3 comprises 15 residues. In germline, CDR1 is SGDLS, CDR2 YYNGEE.

The J gene is TRBJ2-3, the V gene TRBV11-2, with TRBD1 matching 9 bases. The germline gives CDR1 SGHAT, CDR2 FQNNGV. The CDR3 runs to 17 residues. V was pared by 5 bases and J by 0 bases, with 9 bases of the junction left unmatched. For the CDR3, the DNA is TGTGCCAGCAGCCATGATAACAGGGGGCATAGCACAGATACGCAGTATTTT. This encodes CASSHDNRGHSTDTQYF.

This clonotype occurred a few times. The chain couples TRBV5-1 to TRBJ2-1; the D gene is possibly TRBD2 (5 bases). CDR1 and CDR2 from the germline V gene are SGHRS and YFSETQ. V was clipped by 4 bases and J by 9 bases, with 20 bases between them. This CDR3 comprises 15 residues. The CDR3 DNA follows: TGCGCCAGCAGCCAGGACTTTAGCCGAACTCTTGAGCAGTTCTTC. It translates to CASSQDFSRTLEQFF.

This clonotype appeared many times. The chain carries TRBV15 and TRBJ2-7, with a weak D call TRBD2 (6 bases). The CDR3 covers 15 residues. The V gene lost 4 bases and the J gene lost 6 bases, with 19 bases spanning the gap. Germline V CDR1 and CDR2: LNHNV, YYDKDF (reference sequence). CDR3 loop: CATSKRSSGAAEQYF. In nucleotides, the CDR3 is TGTGCCACCAGCAAAAGAAGTAGCGGAGCGGCCGAGCAGTACTTC. The full variable domain, in which reference TRBV15 and TRBJ2-7 provide the parts outside the CDR3, is DAMVIQNPRYQVTQFGKPVTLSCSQTLNHNVMYWYQQKSSQAPKLLFHYYDKDFNNEADTPDNFQSRRPNTSFCFLDIRSPGLGDTAMYLCATSKRSSGAAEQYFGPGTRLTVT.

The chain carries TRBV19 and TRBJ2-7; no clear D gene. V lost 7 bases and J 10 bases, leaving 26 bases between the germline ends. The CDR3 extends over 15 amino acids. Germline CDR1 reads LNHDA; CDR2 reads SQIVND (reference sequence). CDR3 amino acids: CASKDVAAIRSTQYF. CDR3 sequence (DNA): TGTGCCAGTAAAGACGTGGCGGCTATCCGTTCCACACAGTACTTC.

The chain employs TRBV16 and TRBJ1-5; weak D call: TRBD1 (5 bases). Germline loops: CDR1 KGHSY, CDR2 FQNENV. The V and J ends lost 4 bases and 0 bases respectively, with 16 bases between them. CDR3 length: 17 residues. CDR3 in amino acids: CASSRTGTDYSNQPQHF. The CDR3 region has the DNA TGTGCCAGCAGCCGGACCGGGACGGACTATAGCAATCAGCCCCAGCATTTT.

This clonotype has just a few counts. The genes are TRBV29-1 and TRBJ2-1; the D is unclear. The CDR3 is made up of 11 amino acids. V was cut by 8 bases and J by 7 bases, with 12 bases left in between. Germline V gene lookup returns CDR1 SQVTM and CDR2 ANQGSEA. The CDR3 DNA reads as TGCAGCCCCCGTTGGGGAAATGAGCAGTTCTTC. Amino acids: CSPRWGNEQFF.

The chain employs TRBV6-2 or TRBV6-3 and TRBJ1-5; D possibly corresponds to TRBD1 (5 bases). This CDR3 is 17 amino acids long. Deletions cut 7 bases from V and 0 bases from J, with 19 bases between. Germline V gene data show CDR1 as MNHEY and CDR2 as SVGEGT. CDR3 in amino acids: CASTSVKGPYSNQPQHF. As DNA, the CDR3 is TGTGCCAGCACCTCCGTCAAGGGACCATATAGCAATCAGCCCCAGCATTTT.

This rearrangement joins TRBV6-1 to TRBJ2-7, with D perhaps TRBD1 (6 bases). The CDR3 spans 15 residues. Trimming took off 4 bases at V and 1 base at J, with 14 bases between the two ends. Germline CDR1 reads MNHNS; CDR2 reads SASEGT. The CDR3 loop reads CASSGQAIASYEQYF. In DNA, the CDR3 is TGTGCCAGCAGTGGACAGGCTATTGCGTCCTACGAGCAGTACTTC.

This clonotype was recorded a few times. J is TRBJ1-6 and V is TRBV12-3 or TRBV12-4; a weak D match, TRBD1 (5 bases). The CDR3 covers 14 residues. The V end lost 3 bases, the J end lost 9 bases, and 12 bases lay between the germline ends. The CDR3 DNA follows: TGTGCCAGCAGTTTGGGGCAGTGGAGTTCACCCCTCCACTTT. Translation: CASSLGQWSSPLHF.

This clonotype was found many times. CDR3 sequence: CASGSIGQGLHEQYF. DNA of the CDR3: TGTGCCAGCGGCAGTATCGGGCAGGGCCTCCACGAGCAGTACTTC. The rearrangement uses TRBV12-3 or TRBV12-4 and TRBJ2-7, with D possibly TRBD1 on 5 matching bases. V was clipped by 8 bases and J by 5 bases, with 22 bases between them. The CDR3 sequence is 15 residues long.

This chain connects TRBV5-6 to TRBJ1-5, with D hard to call. This CDR3 is built from 14 residues. Trimming cost V 4 bases and J 3 bases, with 11 bases left between them. Germline values: CDR1 SGHDT, CDR2 YYEEEE. CDR3 bases: TGTGCCAGCAGCCTGATTCGTACCAATCAGCCCCAGCATTTT. It specifies CASSLIRTNQPQHF.

The V and J genes are TRBV5-1 and TRBJ2-1; TRBD2 agrees at 9 bases. The CDR3 is 16 residues long. The junction had 8 bases not matched to a gene; V was cut back by 2 bases and J by 5 bases. CDR1 is SGHRS and CDR2 is YFSETQ in the germline V gene. The DNA of the CDR3 is TGCGCCAGCAGCTTCTCGACTAGCGGAGGCGACAATGAGCAGTTCTTC. As protein: CASSFSTSGGDNEQFF.

This clonotype has more than one count but fewer than ten. The chain joins TRBV7-2 to TRBJ2-5, with 11 bases fitting TRBD2. CDR1 SGHTA and CDR2 FQGNSA come from the germline V gene. With V trimmed by 3 bases and J by 5 bases, 5 bases remained unmatched. The CDR3 spans 15 residues. CDR3 sequence reads: CASSFRTSGSETQYF. In nucleotides, the CDR3 is TGTGCCAGCAGCTTCCGAACTAGCGGGAGTGAGACCCAGTACTTC.

The chain couples TRBV4-3 to TRBJ2-3; TRBD2 aligns across 8 bases. This CDR3 contains 15 residues. The V gene's germline CDR1 is LGHNA and CDR2 YSLEER. With 0 bases clipped from V and 4 bases from J, the junction kept 3 bases outside the gene matches. The CDR3 region has the DNA TGCGCCAGCAGCCAAGATCGGGGGGGTGCAGATACGCAGTATTTT. It specifies CASSQDRGGADTQYF.

This clonotype was seen a few times. Its ends do not fully match the called genes, so a read error is possible. The CDR3 region is CASSLDGNQPQHF. DNA for the CDR3: TGTGCCAGCAGCTTAGACGGTAATCAGCCCCAGCATTTT. The chain uses TRBV5-1 and TRBJ1-5; D is undetermined. Germline V lookup: CDR1 SGHRS, CDR2 YFSETQ. The CDR3 runs 13 residues.

This clonotype was seen a few times. J is TRBJ2-5 and V is TRBV27; D is unresolved. The CDR3 extends over 15 amino acids. The V end lost 2 bases, the J end lost 2 bases, and 12 bases lay between the germline ends. Germline loops: CDR1 MNHEY, CDR2 SMNVEV (reference sequence). The CDR3 nucleotides are TGTGCCAGCAGTTTAATTTATGCGACGCAAGAGACCCAGTACTTC. This gives the protein CASSLIYATQETQYF.

The rearrangement uses TRBV5-1 and TRBJ2-5; a weak D match, TRBD2 (6 bases). This CDR3 has 14 amino acids. Trimming pared 4 bases from V and 5 bases from J, leaving 15 bases between. Germline lookup yields CDR1 SGHRS and CDR2 YFSETQ. This CDR3 reads CASSSGGAQETQYF. The CDR3 coding sequence is TGCGCCAGCAGCAGCGGAGGGGCCCAGGAGACCCAGTACTTC.

This clonotype was recorded at least ten times. The chain joins TRBV5-5 to TRBJ1-1; 7 bases align to TRBD1. V lost 0 bases to trimming and J lost 7 bases; unmatched junction nucleotides: 3. This CDR3 contains 13 residues. Germline V lookup: CDR1 SGHKS, CDR2 YYEKEE (reference sequence). Here the CDR3 reads CASSLDRGFEAFF. The CDR3 DNA is TGTGCCAGCAGCTTGGACAGGGGCTTTGAAGCTTTCTTT.

In this sample, this clonotype turned up a few times. The chain has TRBV12-3 or TRBV12-4 and TRBJ1-1; maybe TRBD1 (5 bases). Trimming took off 7 bases at V and 3 bases at J, with 12 bases between the two ends. The CDR3 extends over 13 amino acids. The DNA of the CDR3 is TGTGCCAGCACCCTGGGGGGGGACACTGAAGCTTTCTTT. Translating gives CASTLGGDTEAFF.

This chain joins TRBV4-1 and TRBJ1-5, with D perhaps matching TRBD1 (6 bases). CDR1 and CDR2 (germline): MGHRA, YSYEKL. V was trimmed by 0 bases and J by 7 bases, leaving 16 bases between them. The CDR3 totals 16 residues. CDR3 nucleotides: TGCGCCAGCAGCCAAGATCTTATCCCGGACAGCCAGCCCCAGCATTTT. This sequence encodes CASSQDLIPDSQPQHF.